This TCR beta chain was retrieved from a study of OX40 agonist ivuxolimab in advanced cancers. The study's findings and limits: Some patients who did not respond also had low normalized T-cell clonal expansion.

With respect to this clone: Antigen specificity is unknown.

CDR1 is SGHRS, CDR2 YFSETQ, per germline. With V trimmed by 4 bases and J by 3 bases, 7 bases remained unmatched. The CDR3 is 15 amino acids. The method was immunoSEQ multiplex PCR; TCRdb's version includes in-frame clones alone and lacks a portion of them. The sample yields about 91,000 clones, around 84% seen once. This material consisted of CD4+ or CD8+ T cells sorted from blood, taken in a trial of the OX40 agonist ivuxolimab. This clonotype was sampled from an adult with an advanced solid tumor such as melanoma, head and neck, liver or kidney cancer. The J gene is TRBJ2-7, the V gene TRBV5-1, with 10 bases fitting TRBD2. CDR3 DNA: TGCGCCAGCAGCATATCCGGGACTAGCGTCTACGAGCAGTACTTC. Translating it yields CASSISGTSVYEQYF.